This TCR beta chain was profiled in a study of blood T cell repertoires in COVID-19. Study information: COVID-19 samples collected from the United States, Italy and Spain covered acute and convalescent phases. Sources were T cells, B-cell-depleted T cells, or PBMCs; the material itself was cDNA or gDNA.

Per germline, CDR1 MDHEN and CDR2 SYDVKM. The CDR3 runs 14 residues. Trimming pared 5 bases from V and 0 bases from J, leaving 8 bases between. Method: immunoSEQ multiplex PCR; TCRdb's copy keeps in-frame clones and lacks some. The table has 300,000 to 350,000 clones, 87% seen once. This clone has more than one count but fewer than ten. The chain links TRBV28 to TRBJ2-1; D is ambiguous. Sequencing was carried out using peripheral blood. The TCR sequence derives from a man between 18 and 29 years old with active or convalescent COVID-19. In nucleotides, the CDR3 is TGTGCCAGCAGTCGGTTCACCTCCTACAATGAGCAGTTCTTC. It is translated as CASSRFTSYNEQFF.